This T cell receptor beta chain was obtained from a study of blood T cells in healthy people across ages. The study's findings and limits: Changes seen in expanded clonotypes were possibly confounded by donor CMV status left unknown. Diversity was higher, and naive CD4+ cells more numerous, in long-lived donors than in aged donors.

Regarding this clonotype: The target antigen is unknown.

This CDR3 contains 16 residues. Germline CDR1 SGHTA, CDR2 FQGNSA. The V end lost 5 bases, the J end lost 0 bases, and 16 bases lay between the germline ends. A J-beta primer mix and a sample-barcoded 5' primer were used in a second PCR of roughly 6 to 11 cycles. TCRdb processed the 5' RACE reads anew with MiXCR; each CDR3 protein has one entry. The sample has some 1.8 million distinct CDR3 sequences, about 39% seen once. The origin of this receptor is a human donor in good health. The source material was blood. The chain joins TRBV7-2 to TRBJ1-1, with no clear D. Here the CDR3 reads CASSPGGQKVNTEAFF. The CDR3 DNA reads TGTGCCAGCAGCCCTGGCGGGCAGAAAGTGAACACTGAAGCTTTCTTT.